This paragraph reports one TCR beta chain. Antigen specificity is unknown. This record belongs to a study of TIL therapy for anti-PD-1-resistant metastatic lung cancer. On the study more broadly: Tumor harvest preceded PD-1/PD-L1 blockade, followed by nivolumab treatment. Study-level results: Treatment-naive, never-smoker and oncogene-addicted patients were overrepresented in this highly selected cohort. Infused TIL clonotypes partially replaced the baseline blood repertoire, then decayed over months.

V lost 4 bases, J lost 5 bases, and 6 bases stayed unmatched. Germline V gives CDR1 SGHDT, CDR2 YYEEEE. The CDR3 contains 13 residues. As for time point: pre-treatment sample, taken before nivolumab and TIL therapy. Sequencing used immunoSEQ v3. Survey-level samples got approximately 1.8 million read pairs; deep-level samples got roughly 4.5-6.5 million. Clones were sequenced by immunoSEQ multiplex PCR, and TCRdb holds only the in-frame ones, with some missing. The sample holds 25,000 to 40,000 clones; 74% are singletons and the top ten take less than 3%. The V and J genes are TRBV5-6 and TRBJ2-7; 7 nucleotides line up with TRBD1. This sample comprised blood, obtained at baseline. The TCR originated in a woman aged 30-85 years with non-small cell lung cancer. The CDR3 coding sequence is TGTGCCAGCAGCCCAGGGACAGCGGACGAGCAGTACTTC. It translates to CASSPGTADEQYF. Full variable domain (rest looked up from reference TRBV5-6 and TRBJ2-7): DAGVTQSPTHLIKTRGQQVTLRCSPKSGHDTVSWYQQALGQGPQFIFQYYEEEERQRGNFPDRFSGHQFPNYSSELNVNALLLGDSALYLCASSPGTADEQYFGPGTRLTVT.